In this sample, the clone carrying this T cell receptor beta chain turned up once. This sample is part of a study of blood T cell repertoires in COVID-19. Study-wide background: The origin of the acute and convalescent COVID-19 samples was the United States, Italy and Spain. T cells, B-cell-depleted T cells, or PBMCs supplied cDNA or gDNA.

Per the original data handling: Reference gene primers were amplified, and this amplification served to estimate nucleated cell counts. TCRdb keeps only in-frame clones here, not all; method: immunoSEQ multiplex PCR. D and trimming were read from the DNA, whereas the V and J calls and clone size are those reported in that table. Of 150,000 to 200,000 clones in the sample, 86% were seen once. Germline V lookup: CDR1 LNHDA, CDR2 SQIVND (reference sequence). There are 13 residues in the CDR3. Trimming took off 1 base at V and 7 bases at J, with 8 bases between the two ends. This sequence joins TRBV19 and TRBJ1-5, with a weak D call TRBD1 (6 bases). The receptor comes from a man aged 65 to 85 with acute or convalescent COVID-19. Sequenced material: peripheral blood. The CDR3 sequence: CASSIARGQPQHF. The CDR3, as DNA: TGTGCCAGTAGTATAGCCAGGGGCCAGCCCCAGCATTTT.